This entry concerns a single TCR beta chain. This CDR3 spans 17 amino acids. Trimming shortened V by 3 bases and J by 0 bases, and 16 bases separated the two germline ends. Per germline, CDR1 SGDLS and CDR2 YYNGEE. This sample stems from a study of T cells in narcolepsy. Assay used: immunoSEQ multiplex PCR; TCRdb lists only in-frame clones, some missing. Among about 30,000 clones listed, roughly four fifths were seen once. This clonotype was sampled from a human donor in good health. This chain joins TRBV9 and TRBJ1-3, with D maybe TRBD1 (6 bases). What was sequenced was memory (CD45RA-) CD4+ T cells from blood. CDR3 residues: CASSAGGTPFSGNTIYF. For the CDR3, the DNA is TGTGCCAGCAGCGCAGGCGGGACACCTTTCTCTGGAAACACCATATATTTT.